These 28 T cell receptor beta chains share one sample of origin, sequenced in a study of cytomegalovirus exposure and HLA in healthy donors. PCR amplification relied on 60 Vbeta primers (plus 13 Jbeta primers). Some clones are missing from TCRdb's copy, which holds only in-frame ones; the method was immunoSEQ multiplex PCR. This sample has about 170,000 clones, with approximately 86% found just once. Sequenced input: PBMCs. The source of these receptors is a male donor in good health and CMV-seronegative.

The J gene is TRBJ2-7, the V gene TRBV7-3, with 9 bases fitting TRBD1. Germline V lookup: CDR1 SGHTA, CDR2 FQGTGA. Trimming removed 2 bases from V and 7 bases from J; junction bases left unmatched: 9. The CDR3 has 15 residues. CDR3 coding DNA: TGTGCCAGCAGCTTATCCGCACAGGGGGCAGGGGAGCAGTACTTC. This gives the protein CASSLSAQGAGEQYF.

This rearrangement joins TRBV18 to TRBJ2-5; perhaps TRBD1 as D (6 bases). Trimming cost V 1 base and J 0 bases, with 15 bases left between them. The CDR3 totals 17 residues. Per the germline V gene, CDR1 is KGHSH and CDR2 is LQKENI. The CDR3, as DNA: TGTGCCAGCTCACCACGGTTGGTAGGGGGTGACCAAGAGACCCAGTACTTC. It is translated as CASSPRLVGGDQETQYF.

V usage is TRBV19 and J usage is TRBJ2-2, with TRBD1 matching over 8 bases. The CDR3 runs 16 residues. Germline V lookup: CDR1 LNHDA, CDR2 SQIVND (reference sequence). Trimming took 4 bases from V and 5 from J; bases not matched to a gene: 9. The CDR3 DNA reads TGTGCCAGTAGTAAGGCTCAGGGGGCAGGGACCGGGGAGCTGTTTTTT. Residues: CASSKAQGAGTGELFF.

J is TRBJ1-1 and V is TRBV10-3, with TRBD1 as a possible D gene (6 bases). Germline V gene lookup returns CDR1 ENHRY and CDR2 SYGVKD. The CDR3 totals 13 residues. The ends were cut back, 4 bases at V and 4 bases at J, with 10 bases in the middle. The CDR3 DNA sequence: TGTGCCATCAGTGTTAAAGGGGGCACTGAAGCTTTCTTT. Translation: CAISVKGGTEAFF.

About this clone: Germline and junction disagree at one end, which may indicate a read error. This chain joins TRBV5-1 and TRBJ1-4; the D gene is possibly TRBD1 (5 bases). Germline CDR1 SGHRS, CDR2 YFSETQ. The CDR3 is 14 residues long. The CDR3 DNA follows: TGCGCCAGCACCTTGCTGGGACTAAATGAAAAACTGTTTTTT. Protein: CASTLLGLNEKLFF. Using reference TRBV5-1 and TRBJ1-4 for the parts outside the CDR3, the full variable domain is KAGVTQTPRYLIKTRGQQVTLSCSPISGHRSVSWYQQTPGQGLQFLFEYFSETQRNKGNFPGRFSGRQFSNSRSEMNVSTLELGDSALYLCASTLLGLNEKLFFGSGTQLSVL.

This rearrangement joins TRBV4-1 to TRBJ1-5; 7 bases match TRBD1. Germline loops: CDR1 MGHRA, CDR2 YSYEKL. V was clipped by 3 bases and J by 6 bases; unmatched bases: 11. The CDR3 extends over 16 amino acids. CDR3 sequence (DNA): TGCGCCAGCAGCCATACAGGGGCAGGGAAAAGTCAGCCCCAGCATTTT. Its translation: CASSHTGAGKSQPQHF.

On this clone: Other DNA sequences in the sample encode the same CDR3. The chain employs TRBV5-1 and TRBJ1-2; unclear D gene. The CDR3 extends over 12 amino acids. V lost 0 bases to trimming and J lost 4 bases, with 4 bases between them. From germline, CDR1 is SGHRS and CDR2 YFSETQ. The CDR3 reads CASSLDIYGYTF. CDR3 nucleotide sequence: TGCGCCAGCAGCTTGGACATCTATGGCTACACCTTC.

This chain links TRBV10-1 with TRBJ1-5, with D perhaps matching TRBD1 (5 bases). This CDR3 has 13 amino acids. Deletions cut 6 bases from V and 0 bases from J, with 6 bases between. From germline, CDR1 is WNHNN and CDR2 SYGVQD (reference sequence). The CDR3 region is CASRDISNQPQHF. CDR3 DNA: TGCGCCAGCAGGGACATTAGCAATCAGCCCCAGCATTTT.

With regard to this clone: The junction does not match germline at one end; this may be a read error. Distinct nucleotide sequences in the sample also encode this CDR3. The J gene is TRBJ1-1, the V gene TRBV6-1; D is uncertain. Germline lookup yields CDR1 MNHNS and CDR2 SASEGT. The CDR3 has 16 residues. The CDR3 spells CASSEGSEGWDTEAFF. CDR3 coding DNA: TGTGCTAGCAGTGAAGGGTCCGAGGGTTGGGACACTGAAGCTTTCTTT.

J is TRBJ1-1 and V is TRBV30; 7 bases line up with TRBD1. Germline CDR1 reads GTSNPN; CDR2 reads SVGIG (reference sequence). The CDR3 sequence is 12 residues long. Written as DNA, the CDR3 is TGTGCGATGGGACAGACCAACACTGAAGCTTTCTTT. Protein product: CAMGQTNTEAFF.

The chain combines TRBV27 with TRBJ2-5; 7 bases map to TRBD2. The CDR3 totals 14 residues. Trimming took 4 bases from V and 4 from J; bases not matched to a gene: 6. CDR1 and CDR2 from the germline V gene are MNHEY and SMNVEV (reference sequence). The CDR3 bases are TGTGCCAGCAGTTCCCTACTAGCGAGAGAGACCCAGTACTTC. This sequence encodes CASSSLLARETQYF.

This clone has more than one count but fewer than ten. This rearrangement joins TRBV5-1 to TRBJ2-5; 10 nucleotides match TRBD2. CDR3 size: 19 residues. Germline V lookup: CDR1 SGHRS, CDR2 YFSETQ. V dropped 2 bases and J dropped 0; count of bases not matched to a gene: 13. The CDR3 loop is CASSFPGESSGSDQETQYF. The CDR3 bases are TGCGCCAGCAGCTTCCCCGGCGAGTCTAGCGGGAGCGACCAAGAGACCCAGTACTTC.

The rearrangement links TRBV6-5 to TRBJ1-5; possibly TRBD1 for D (6 bases). This CDR3 is built from 14 residues. Trimming pared 5 bases from V and 0 bases from J, leaving 8 bases between. Germline V gene sequence: CDR1 MNHEY, CDR2 SVGAGI. CDR3 sequence (DNA): TGTGCCAGCAGTGAGGGACATAGCAATCAGCCCCAGCATTTT. As protein: CASSEGHSNQPQHF.

Turning to this clone: Distinct nucleotide sequences in the sample also encode this CDR3. The chain employs TRBV7-2 and TRBJ2-3; TRBD2 matches 13 bases. The germline V gene encodes CDR1 SGHTA and CDR2 FQGNSA. The length of the CDR3 is 18 residues. The trim removed 1 base at V and 3 bases at J, leaving 7 bases unmatched. CDR3 DNA sequence: TGTGCCAGCAGCTTAGTCCGACTAGCGGGGGGAAGGACAGATACGCAGTATTTT. This sequence encodes CASSLVRLAGGRTDTQYF.

This chain links TRBV9 with TRBJ1-1; no clear D. V lost 3 bases to trimming and J lost 4 bases, with 13 bases between them. Germline V gene sequence: CDR1 SGDLS, CDR2 YYNGEE. CDR3 size: 14 residues. The CDR3 DNA reads as TGTGCCAGCAGCGCCGGGGTCTGGGCCACTGAAGCTTTCTTT. Amino acids: CASSAGVWATEAFF.

The chain has TRBV6-5 and TRBJ1-1; D gene uncertain. The CDR3 sequence is 12 residues long. The germline V and J ends were trimmed by 6 bases and 6 bases, with 11 bases remaining between them. Germline V CDR1 and CDR2: MNHEY, SVGAGI. The CDR3 protein is CASSRDQAEAFF. The CDR3 nucleotides are TGTGCCAGCAGCCGGGATCAAGCTGAAGCTTTCTTT.

The chain combines TRBV7-2 with TRBJ2-7; D possibly corresponds to TRBD2 (5 bases). CDR3 length: 15 amino acids. Between the trimmed V and J ends, which lost 2 bases and 2 bases, there was a span of 13 bases. The germline V gene encodes CDR1 SGHTA and CDR2 FQGNSA. The CDR3 is CASSLMRAKTYEQYF. DNA of the CDR3: TGTGCCAGCAGCTTAATGCGGGCCAAGACCTACGAGCAGTACTTC.

The V call is TRBV19, the J call TRBJ2-2; 10 bases agree with TRBD2. V was clipped by 10 bases and J by 4 bases; unmatched bases: 3. This CDR3 contains 13 residues. The germline CDR1 and CDR2 sequences are LNHDA and SQIVND (reference sequence). CDR3 residues: CAIQRGGTGELFF. The CDR3 DNA reads as TGTGCCATTCAGCGGGGGGGCACCGGGGAGCTGTTTTTT.

V is TRBV5-1 and J is TRBJ1-4, with D perhaps TRBD1 (6 bases). CDR3 size: 14 residues. The ends were cut back, 0 bases at V and 12 bases at J, with 15 bases in the middle. Germline V gene data show CDR1 as SGHRS and CDR2 as YFSETQ. The CDR3 bases are TGCGCCAGCAGCTTGGAACGACGGGGGGCAGAACTGTTTTTT. This codes for CASSLERRGAELFF. Looking up the rest from reference TRBV5-1 and TRBJ1-4 gives the full variable domain: KAGVTQTPRYLIKTRGQQVTLSCSPISGHRSVSWYQQTPGQGLQFLFEYFSETQRNKGNFPGRFSGRQFSNSRSEMNVSTLELGDSALYLCASSLERRGAELFFGSGTQLSVL.

The chain is built from TRBV10-3 and TRBJ2-2, with D possibly matching TRBD1 (6 bases). The length of the CDR3 is 16 residues. V gave up 1 base and J gave up 3 bases, with 12 bases separating them. Germline V gene sequence: CDR1 ENHRY, CDR2 SYGVKD. Written as DNA, the CDR3 is TGTGCCATCAGTGAGTTACAGGGCGGTGACACCGGGGAGCTGTTTTTT. It is translated as CAISELQGGDTGELFF.

The rearrangement uses TRBV12-2 and TRBJ2-7; the table's D call, TRBD2, was not checked against the DNA. TRBV12-2 represents a pseudogene. CDR3 size: 18 residues. The CDR3 DNA follows: TGTGCAAGTCGCTCGCCCGGGAGGACAGCCTCCAGCCCCTACGAGCAGTACTTC. Protein product: CASRSPGRTASSPYEQYF.

This clone appeared a few times. The V and J genes are TRBV6-5 and TRBJ2-2, with TRBD2 identical over 8 bases. V lost 2 bases, J lost 6 bases, and 8 bases stayed unmatched. CDR1 MNHEY and CDR2 SVGAGI come from the germline V gene. The CDR3 runs to 16 residues. CDR3 nucleotide sequence: TGTGCCAGCAGTTACGTTTTTACTAGCGGTTCCGGGGAGCTGTTTTTT. The encoded protein is CASSYVFTSGSGELFF.

This rearrangement joins TRBV5-1 to TRBJ2-3, with 14 bases identical to TRBD2. There are 16 residues in the CDR3. Trimming removed 4 bases from V and 2 bases from J; junction bases left unmatched: 3. CDR1 SGHRS and CDR2 YFSETQ come from the germline V gene. The CDR3 spells CASSRLAGGATDTQYF. DNA for the CDR3: TGCGCCAGCAGCAGACTAGCGGGGGGGGCCACAGATACGCAGTATTTT.

The V call is TRBV9, the J call TRBJ2-7; tentatively, D is TRBD2 (7 bases). Trimming pared 2 bases from V and 2 bases from J, leaving 14 bases between. Germline lookup yields CDR1 SGDLS and CDR2 YYNGEE. CDR3 length: 15 amino acids. The CDR3 here is CASSVGAGAPYEQYF. The CDR3 DNA reads as TGTGCCAGCAGCGTGGGGGCGGGAGCCCCCTACGAGCAGTACTTC.

This clone was detected once. The chain recombines TRBV30 with TRBJ2-7; TRBD1 aligns across 8 bases. CDR1 is GTSNPN, CDR2 SVGIG, per germline (reference sequence). The CDR3 length is 13 residues. Unmatched junction bases numbered 7, after V lost 4 bases and J lost 5 bases. For the CDR3, the DNA is TGTGCCTGGACGGGACAGGCTCTCCACGAGCAGTACTTC. This codes for CAWTGQALHEQYF. The full variable domain, its missing parts supplied by reference TRBV30 and TRBJ2-7, is SQTIHQWPATLVQPVGSPLSLECTVEGTSNPNLYWYRQAAGRGLQLLFYSVGIGQISSEVPQNLSASRPQDRQFILSSKKLLLSDSGFYLCAWTGQALHEQYFGPGTRLTVT.

The J gene is TRBJ1-2, the V gene TRBV28; D gene uncertain. Germline assignment: CDR1 MDHEN and CDR2 SYDVKM. The CDR3 consists of 11 residues. V lost 8 bases, J lost 1 base, and 5 bases lay in between. Here the CDR3 reads CASLSNYGYTF. The CDR3 nucleotides are TGTGCCAGCCTTAGTAACTATGGCTACACCTTC.

The V gene is TRBV2, the J gene TRBJ2-1, with a weak D call TRBD2 (5 bases). This CDR3 contains 15 residues. CDR1 is SNHLY, CDR2 FYNNEI, per germline. Trimming removed 2 bases at V and 4 bases at J, with 12 bases between. The CDR3 nucleotides are TGTGCCAGCAGTGAACCCAGCGGAACTTACAATGAGCAGTTCTTC. It encodes CASSEPSGTYNEQFF.

The chain joins TRBV7-6 to TRBJ2-1; maybe TRBD2 (6 bases). Trimming took 4 bases from V and 0 from J, leaving 25 bases between them. This CDR3 is built from 20 residues. CDR1 is SGHVS, CDR2 FNYEAQ, per germline. The CDR3 loop is CASSSLAGKDLGGSYNEQFF. The CDR3 DNA reads as TGTGCCAGCAGCTCCTTAGCCGGCAAGGACTTGGGGGGCTCCTACAATGAGCAGTTCTTC.